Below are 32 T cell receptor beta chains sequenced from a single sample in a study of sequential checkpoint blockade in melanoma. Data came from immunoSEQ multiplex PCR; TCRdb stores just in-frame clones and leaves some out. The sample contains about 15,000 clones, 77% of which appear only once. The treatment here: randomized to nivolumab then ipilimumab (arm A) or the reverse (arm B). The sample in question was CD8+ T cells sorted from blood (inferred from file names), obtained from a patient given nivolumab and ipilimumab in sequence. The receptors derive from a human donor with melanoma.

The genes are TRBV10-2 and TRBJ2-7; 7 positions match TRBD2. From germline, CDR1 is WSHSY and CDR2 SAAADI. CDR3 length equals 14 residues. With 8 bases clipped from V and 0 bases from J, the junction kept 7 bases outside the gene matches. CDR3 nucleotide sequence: TGCGCCAGCTCCCCTAGCGGCCTCTCCTACGAGCAGTACTTC. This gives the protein CASSPSGLSYEQYF.

The CDR3 reads CASSQASSGGAIEQFF. CDR3 DNA sequence: TGCGCCAGCAGCCAGGCGTCTAGCGGGGGGGCCATCGAGCAGTTCTTC. V is TRBV4-1 and J is TRBJ2-1, with TRBD2 identical over 12 bases. The V and J ends lost 3 bases and 10 bases, in that order; junction bases with no gene match: 10. From germline, CDR1 is MGHRA and CDR2 YSYEKL. The CDR3 totals 16 residues.

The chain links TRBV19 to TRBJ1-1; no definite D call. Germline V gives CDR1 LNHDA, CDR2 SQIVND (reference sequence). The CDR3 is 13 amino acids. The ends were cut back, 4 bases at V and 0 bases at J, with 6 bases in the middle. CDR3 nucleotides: TGTGCCAGTAGTAATACAGTGAACACTGAAGCTTTCTTT. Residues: CASSNTVNTEAFF.

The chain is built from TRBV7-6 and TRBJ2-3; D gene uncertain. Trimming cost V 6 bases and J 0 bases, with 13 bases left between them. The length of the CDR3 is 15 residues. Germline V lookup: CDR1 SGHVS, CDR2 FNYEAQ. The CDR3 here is CASRPGSPSTDTQYF. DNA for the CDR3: TGTGCCAGCAGACCCGGGTCCCCGAGCACAGATACGCAGTATTTT.

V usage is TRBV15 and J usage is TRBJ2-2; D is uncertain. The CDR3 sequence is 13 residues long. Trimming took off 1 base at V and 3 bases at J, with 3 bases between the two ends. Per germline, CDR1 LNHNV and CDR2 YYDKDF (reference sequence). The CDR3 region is CATSRGDTGELFF. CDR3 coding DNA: TGTGCCACCAGCAGAGGAGACACCGGGGAGCTGTTTTTT.

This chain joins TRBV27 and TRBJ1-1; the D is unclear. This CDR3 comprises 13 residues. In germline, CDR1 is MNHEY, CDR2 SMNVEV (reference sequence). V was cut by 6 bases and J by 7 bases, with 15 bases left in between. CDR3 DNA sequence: TGTGCCAGCAGGGCGGGCGCTTTAATTGAAGCTTTCTTT. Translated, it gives CASRAGALIEAFF.

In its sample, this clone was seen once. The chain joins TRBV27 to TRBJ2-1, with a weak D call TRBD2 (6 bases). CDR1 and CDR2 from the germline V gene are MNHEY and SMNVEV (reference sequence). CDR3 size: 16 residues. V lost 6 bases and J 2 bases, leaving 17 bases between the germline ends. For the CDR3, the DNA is TGTGCCAGCAGCCCGAGCGGGCGCGATCCCTACAATGAGCAGTTCTTC. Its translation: CASSPSGRDPYNEQFF.

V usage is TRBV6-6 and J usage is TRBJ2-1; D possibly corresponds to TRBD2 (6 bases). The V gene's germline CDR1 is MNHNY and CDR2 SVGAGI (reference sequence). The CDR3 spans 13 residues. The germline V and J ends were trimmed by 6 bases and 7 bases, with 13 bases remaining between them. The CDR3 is CASRRLDENEQFF. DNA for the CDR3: TGTGCCAGCAGACGACTAGACGAGAATGAGCAGTTCTTC.

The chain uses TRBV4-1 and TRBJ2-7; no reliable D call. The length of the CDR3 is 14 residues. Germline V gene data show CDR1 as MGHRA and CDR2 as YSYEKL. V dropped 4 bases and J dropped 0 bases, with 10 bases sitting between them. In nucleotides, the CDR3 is TGCGCCAGCAGCCTTCTAAGCCACTCCTACGAGCAGTACTTC. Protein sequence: CASSLLSHSYEQYF.

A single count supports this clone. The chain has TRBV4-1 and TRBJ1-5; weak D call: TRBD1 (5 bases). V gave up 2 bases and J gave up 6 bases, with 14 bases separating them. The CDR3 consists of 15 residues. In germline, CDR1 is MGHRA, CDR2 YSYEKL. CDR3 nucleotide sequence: TGCGCCAGCAGCCAATCCAGGGTGGGAGGTCAGCCCCAGCATTTT. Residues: CASSQSRVGGQPQHF.

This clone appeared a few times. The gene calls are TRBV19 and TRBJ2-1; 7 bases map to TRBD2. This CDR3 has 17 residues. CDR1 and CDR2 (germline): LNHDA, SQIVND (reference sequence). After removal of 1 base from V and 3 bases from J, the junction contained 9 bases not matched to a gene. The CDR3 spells CASSIAAGENYYNEQFF. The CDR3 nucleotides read TGTGCCAGTAGTATAGCGGCGGGAGAGAACTACTACAATGAGCAGTTCTTC.

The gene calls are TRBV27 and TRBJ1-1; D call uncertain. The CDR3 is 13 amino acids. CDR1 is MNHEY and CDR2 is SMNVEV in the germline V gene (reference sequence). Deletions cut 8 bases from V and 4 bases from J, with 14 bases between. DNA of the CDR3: TGTGCCAGCCGGGGTGGAGCTAGCACTGAAGCTTTCTTT. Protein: CASRGGASTEAFF.

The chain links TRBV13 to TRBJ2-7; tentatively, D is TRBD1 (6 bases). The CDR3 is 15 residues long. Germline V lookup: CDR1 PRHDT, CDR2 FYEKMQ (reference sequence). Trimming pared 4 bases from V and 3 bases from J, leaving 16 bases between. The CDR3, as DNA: TGTGCCAGCAGCTCTCAACAGGGACCTCTCTACGAGCAGTACTTC. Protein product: CASSSQQGPLYEQYF.

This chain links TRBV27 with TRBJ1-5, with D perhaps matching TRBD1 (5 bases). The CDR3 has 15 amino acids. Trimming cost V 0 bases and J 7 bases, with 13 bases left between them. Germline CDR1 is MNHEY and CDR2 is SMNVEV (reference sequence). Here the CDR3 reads CASSLSGGMIQPQHF. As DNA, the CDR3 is TGTGCCAGCAGTTTATCCGGGGGAATGATCCAGCCCCAGCATTTT.

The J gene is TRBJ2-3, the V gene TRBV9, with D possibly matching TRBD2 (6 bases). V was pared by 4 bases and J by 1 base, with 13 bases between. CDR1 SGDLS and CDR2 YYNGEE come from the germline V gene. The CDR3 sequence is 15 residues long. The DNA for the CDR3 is TGTGCCAGCAGCCAAAACTGGGGGGGCACAGATACGCAGTATTTT. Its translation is CASSQNWGGTDTQYF.

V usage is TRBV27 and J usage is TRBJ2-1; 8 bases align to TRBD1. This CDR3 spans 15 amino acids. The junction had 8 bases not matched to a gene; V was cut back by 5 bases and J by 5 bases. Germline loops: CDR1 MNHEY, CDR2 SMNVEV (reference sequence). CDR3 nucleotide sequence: TGTGCCAGCAGTATAGACAGGGGTATCAACAATGAGCAGTTCTTC. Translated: CASSIDRGINNEQFF.

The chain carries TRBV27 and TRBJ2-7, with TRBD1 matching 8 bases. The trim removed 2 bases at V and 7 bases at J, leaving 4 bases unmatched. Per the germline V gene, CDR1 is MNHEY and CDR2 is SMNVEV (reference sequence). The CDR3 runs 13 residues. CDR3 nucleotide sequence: TGTGCCAGCAGTTTACAGGGGGCGAGGGAGCAGTACTTC. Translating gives CASSLQGAREQYF.

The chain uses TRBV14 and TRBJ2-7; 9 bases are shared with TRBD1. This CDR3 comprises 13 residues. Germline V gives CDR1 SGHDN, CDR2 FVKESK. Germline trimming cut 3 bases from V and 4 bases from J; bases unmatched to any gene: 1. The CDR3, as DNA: TGTGCCAGCAGCCATGGGACAGGGTACGAGCAGTACTTC. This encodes CASSHGTGYEQYF.

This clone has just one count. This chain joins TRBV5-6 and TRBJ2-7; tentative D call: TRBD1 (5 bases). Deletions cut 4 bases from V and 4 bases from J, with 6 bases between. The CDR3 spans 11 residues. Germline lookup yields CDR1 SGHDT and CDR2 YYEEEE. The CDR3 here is CASSQGYEQYF. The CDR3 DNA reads TGTGCCAGCAGCCAGGGTTACGAGCAGTACTTC.

The CDR3 loop is CASGGGDGTDTQYF. CDR3 nucleotide sequence: TGTGCCAGCGGCGGAGGGGACGGCACAGATACGCAGTATTTT. The V call is TRBV6-1, the J call TRBJ2-3; TRBD2 might be the D (6 bases). V shed 8 bases and J shed 1 base, with 13 bases lying between them. CDR3 length: 14 amino acids. Germline CDR1 and CDR2: MNHNS and SASEGT.

The CDR3: CASRGETGANTGELFF. Written as DNA, the CDR3 is TGTGCCAGCAGGGGGGAGACAGGGGCGAACACCGGGGAGCTGTTTTTT. The J gene is TRBJ2-2, the V gene TRBV9; the match to TRBD1 covers 8 bases. V shed 5 bases and J 0 bases; nucleotides not matched to a gene: 6. The CDR3 spans 16 residues. The V gene's germline CDR1 is SGDLS and CDR2 YYNGEE.

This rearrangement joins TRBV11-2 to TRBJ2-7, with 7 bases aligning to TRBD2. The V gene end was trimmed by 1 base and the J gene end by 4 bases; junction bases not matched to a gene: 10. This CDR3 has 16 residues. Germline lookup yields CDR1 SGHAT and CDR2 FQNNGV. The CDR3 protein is CASSLGWASGSYEQYF. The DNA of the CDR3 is TGTGCCAGCAGCTTAGGTTGGGCTAGCGGAAGTTACGAGCAGTACTTC.

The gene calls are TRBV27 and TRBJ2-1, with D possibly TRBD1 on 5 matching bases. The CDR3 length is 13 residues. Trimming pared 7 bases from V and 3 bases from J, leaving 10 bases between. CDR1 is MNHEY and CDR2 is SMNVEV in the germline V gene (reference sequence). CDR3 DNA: TGTGCCAGCATGCAGGGCAACTACAATGAGCAGTTCTTC. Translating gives CASMQGNYNEQFF.

CDR3 sequence: CASSPDGGSGQPQHF. CDR3 in DNA: TGTGCCAGCAGTCCCGACGGGGGATCTGGGCAGCCCCAGCATTTT. The rearrangement joins TRBV27 to TRBJ1-5; a possible D gene is TRBD1 (5 bases). The V end was cut by 5 bases, the J end by 7 bases, with 18 bases between. Germline CDR1 MNHEY, CDR2 SMNVEV (reference sequence). The CDR3 is 15 residues long.

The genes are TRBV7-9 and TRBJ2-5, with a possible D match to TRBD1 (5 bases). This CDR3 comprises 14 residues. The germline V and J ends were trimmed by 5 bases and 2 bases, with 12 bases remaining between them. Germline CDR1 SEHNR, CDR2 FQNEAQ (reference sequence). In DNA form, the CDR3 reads TGTGCCAGCAGCCCCGACAGCCTACAAGAGACCCAGTACTTC. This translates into CASSPDSLQETQYF.

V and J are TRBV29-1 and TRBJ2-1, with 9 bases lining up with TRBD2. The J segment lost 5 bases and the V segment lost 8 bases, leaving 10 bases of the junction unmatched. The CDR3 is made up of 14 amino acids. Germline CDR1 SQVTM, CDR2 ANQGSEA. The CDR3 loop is CSLGPSGTHNEQFF. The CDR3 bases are TGCAGCCTCGGTCCTAGCGGGACCCACAATGAGCAGTTCTTC.

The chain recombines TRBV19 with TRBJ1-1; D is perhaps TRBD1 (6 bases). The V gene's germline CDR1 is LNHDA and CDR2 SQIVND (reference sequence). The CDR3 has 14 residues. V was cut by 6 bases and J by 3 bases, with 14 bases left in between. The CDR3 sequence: CASRTQTGYTEAFF. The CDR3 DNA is TGTGCCAGTAGGACCCAAACAGGGTACACTGAAGCTTTCTTT.

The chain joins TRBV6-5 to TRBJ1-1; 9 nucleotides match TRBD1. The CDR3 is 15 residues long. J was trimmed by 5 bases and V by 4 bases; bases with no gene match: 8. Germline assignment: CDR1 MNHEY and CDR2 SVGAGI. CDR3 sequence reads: CASSSGTGRWTEAFF. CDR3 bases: TGTGCCAGCAGTTCCGGGACAGGGAGATGGACTGAAGCTTTCTTT.

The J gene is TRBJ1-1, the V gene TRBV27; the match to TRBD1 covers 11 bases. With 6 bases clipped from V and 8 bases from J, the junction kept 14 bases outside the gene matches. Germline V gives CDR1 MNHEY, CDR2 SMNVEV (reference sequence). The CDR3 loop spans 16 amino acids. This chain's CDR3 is CASRGYRGQGADEAFF. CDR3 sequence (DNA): TGTGCCAGCAGGGGCTATCGTGGACAGGGGGCCGACGAAGCTTTCTTT.

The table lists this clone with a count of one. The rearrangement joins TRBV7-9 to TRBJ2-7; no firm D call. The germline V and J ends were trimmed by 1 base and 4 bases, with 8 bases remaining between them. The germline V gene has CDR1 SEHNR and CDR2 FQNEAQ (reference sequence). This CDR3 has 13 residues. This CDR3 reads CASSLVSGYEQYF. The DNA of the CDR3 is TGTGCCAGCAGCTTAGTTTCCGGGTACGAGCAGTACTTC.

CDR3: CSGSGTSGSDSYEQYF. The CDR3 nucleotides read TGCAGCGGATCCGGGACTAGCGGGAGTGATTCCTACGAGCAGTACTTC. V and J are TRBV29-1 and TRBJ2-7; 14 bases are a match to TRBD2. The CDR3 contains 16 residues. Germline values: CDR1 SQVTM, CDR2 ANQGSEA. The V segment lost 7 bases and the J segment 1 base; nucleotides outside the gene matches: 9.

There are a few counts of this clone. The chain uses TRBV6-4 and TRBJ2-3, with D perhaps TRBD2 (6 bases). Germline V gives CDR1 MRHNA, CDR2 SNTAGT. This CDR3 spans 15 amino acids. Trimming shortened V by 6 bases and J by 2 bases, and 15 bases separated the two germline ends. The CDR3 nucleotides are TGTGCCAGCAGCCTCCGGGACTCCCACACAGATACGCAGTATTTT. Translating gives CASSLRDSHTDTQYF.